The 30 T cell receptor beta chains presented below share a single source sample, sequenced in a study of tumor and adjacent non-tumor tissue in lung cancer. A modified ARM-PCR protocol with three rounds of nested PCR amplified TCRbeta. TCRdb redid the calling of the multiplex PCR reads with MiXCR, one entry per CDR3 protein. The data show about 200,000 distinct CDR3 sequences, 60% to 85% seen once. RNA was extracted from bulk tissue without any cell sorting. The sequencing input was lung tumor tissue. These TCRs come from a man between 60 and 70 years old with non-small cell lung cancer.

This clonotype appeared a few times. The chain has TRBV7-3 and TRBJ2-5; D unresolved. V was pared by 0 bases and J by 5 bases, with 10 bases between. Germline CDR1 and CDR2: SGHTA and FQGTGA. CDR3 length: 14 amino acids. In nucleotides, the CDR3 is TGTGCCAGCAGCTTAACCTCCTCGACGGAGACCCAGTACTTC. Protein sequence: CASSLTSSTETQYF. Variable domain in full (rest from reference TRBV7-3 and TRBJ2-5): GAGVSQTPSNKVTEKGKYVELRCDPISGHTALYWYRQSLGQGPEFLIYFQGTGAADDSGLPNDRFFAVRPEGSVSTLKIQRTERGDSAVYLCASSLTSSTETQYFGPGTRLLVL.

Worth noting for this clonotype: A much more abundant neighbour one base away suggests this may be a read error. This chain uses TRBV20-1 with TRBJ2-7; D perhaps matches TRBD1 (5 bases). The germline gives CDR1 DFQATT, CDR2 SNEGSKA (reference sequence). V dropped 3 bases and J dropped 6 bases, with 12 bases sitting between them. The CDR3 is made up of 12 amino acids. DNA of the CDR3: TGCAGTGCTAGTGTCGCAGGGTTCGAGCAGTACTTC. Protein sequence: CSASVAGFEQYF.

Note on this clonotype: An end of the junction does not agree with germline; a read error may underlie this. This chain uses TRBV4-2 with TRBJ1-6, with TRBD1 matching over 7 bases. There are 14 residues in the CDR3. Germline CDR1 is LGHNA and CDR2 is YNFKEQ. CDR3 loop: CVSSQDDRATPLHF. CDR3 sequence (DNA): TGTGTCAGCAGCCAAGACGACAGGGCGACACCCCTCCACTTT.

To note about this clonotype: Since a much larger clone is just one base distant, this may be a read error. The chain links TRBV5-4 to TRBJ2-1; 8 bases align to TRBD2. The length of the CDR3 is 15 residues. Germline loops: CDR1 SGHNT, CDR2 YYREEE (reference sequence). The CDR3 region is CASSRSGASYNELFF. CDR3 in DNA: TGTGCCAGCAGCCGTAGCGGGGCGTCCTACAATGAGCTGTTCTTC.

Comments on this clonotype: One end of the junction is discordant with germline, which a read error may explain. This chain links TRBV4-1 with TRBJ2-7; tentative D call: TRBD1 (5 bases). This CDR3 is built from 13 residues. From germline, CDR1 is MGHRA and CDR2 YSYEKL. The CDR3, as DNA: TGCGCCAGCAGCCAAGGGACATCCTACGAGCGGTACTTC. Its protein is CASSQGTSYERYF.

This chain links TRBV5-1 with TRBJ1-6, with 7 nucleotides matching TRBD1. Germline assignment: CDR1 SGHRS and CDR2 YFSETQ. V gave up 2 bases and J gave up 5 bases; unmatched junction bases: 4. The CDR3 extends over 15 amino acids. In DNA, the CDR3 is TGCGCCAGCAGCTTACAGGGGTTGAATAATTCACCCCTCCACTTT. It encodes CASSLQGLNNSPLHF.

Note on this clonotype: Given a much more abundant clone one base away, this may be a read error. The chain has TRBV11-1 and TRBJ2-7, with 11 positions matching TRBD2. This CDR3 is 16 amino acids long. Germline V gene data show CDR1 as SGHAT and CDR2 as FQDESV (reference sequence). CDR3 DNA: TGTGCCAGCAGCTCGCGGACTAGCGGGTTTGCCTACGAGCGGTACTTC. As protein: CASSSRTSGFAYERYF.

Points on this clonotype: The junction does not match germline at one end; this may be a read error. The CDR3 bases are TGTGCCAGCAGTCGCGACCTGCCGGGACAGGGTAATTATGACTACACCTTC. It codes for CASSRDLPGQGNYDYTF. V and J are TRBV12-3 or TRBV12-4 and TRBJ1-2; 9 positions match TRBD1. The CDR3 sequence is 17 residues long.

The J gene is TRBJ2-3, the V gene TRBV29-1; TRBD1 matches 9 bases. CDR1 SQVTM and CDR2 ANQGSEA come from the germline V gene. J gave up 2 bases and V 7 bases, and 7 bases lay outside the gene matches. The CDR3 has 14 amino acids. The CDR3 protein is CSARQGVLTDTQYF. CDR3 nucleotide sequence: TGCAGCGCCCGACAGGGGGTACTCACAGATACGCAGTATTTT.

This rearrangement joins TRBV6-8 to TRBJ2-1; D ambiguous. Deletions cut 6 bases from V and 5 bases from J, with 8 bases between. CDR1 and CDR2 (germline): MNHGY, SAAAGT. CDR3 length: 12 residues. This chain's CDR3 is CASSLLHNEQFF. DNA of the CDR3: TGTGCCAGCAGCCTGCTACACAATGAGCAGTTCTTC.

The CDR3 is CASSQEGVVAGYNEQFF. DNA of the CDR3: TGTGCCAGCAGCCAAGAGGGGGTGGTAGCGGGGTACAATGAGCAGTTCTTC. The chain employs TRBV14 and TRBJ2-1, with 8 bases lining up with TRBD2. CDR1 and CDR2 from the germline V gene are SGHDN and FVKESK. CDR3 length: 17 amino acids. J gave up 4 bases and V 0 bases, and 8 bases lay outside the gene matches.

With respect to this clonotype: Here the CDR3 omits its conserved ending phenylalanine or tryptophan, so a read error is the likely source. V gene TRBV20-1 combines with J gene TRBJ1-1; a weak D match, TRBD1 (6 bases). Germline V gene sequence: CDR1 DFQATT, CDR2 SNEGSKA (reference sequence). V shed 0 bases and J shed 1 base, with 6 bases lying between them. The CDR3 consists of 13 residues. The CDR3 region has the DNA TGCAGTGCTAGAGAAGGGGGGAACACTGAAGCTTTCTTG. The encoded protein is CSAREGGNTEAFL.

The genes are TRBV29-1 and TRBJ2-2, with 9 bases that match TRBD1. With V trimmed by 6 bases and J by 4 bases, 6 bases remained unmatched. Germline V gives CDR1 SQVTM, CDR2 ANQGSEA. The CDR3 totals 14 residues. CDR3 loop: CSVGQGMRTGELFF. In DNA form, the CDR3 reads TGCAGCGTGGGACAGGGTATGCGCACCGGGGAGCTGTTTTTT.

Points on this clonotype: A much larger clone differs by one base, so this may be a read error. The chain is built from TRBV20-1 and TRBJ1-1; TRBD1 agrees at 7 bases. The germline V gene has CDR1 DFQATT and CDR2 SNEGSKA (reference sequence). The CDR3 runs to 15 residues. For the CDR3, the DNA is TGCAGTGATAGAGATCCGGGACAGCCGAACACTGAAGCTTTCTTT. It translates to CSDRDPGQPNTEAFF.

V usage is TRBV20-1 and J usage is TRBJ2-2, with TRBD2 as a possible D gene (5 bases). This CDR3 contains 16 residues. The germline V gene encodes CDR1 DFQATT and CDR2 SNEGSKA (reference sequence). V was cut by 3 bases and J by 3 bases, with 17 bases left in between. The CDR3 sequence: CSARAGVSSDTGELFF. The CDR3 DNA reads as TGCAGTGCTAGGGCGGGCGTTAGTTCGGACACCGGGGAGCTGTTTTTT.

Concerning this clonotype itself: An end of the junction does not agree with germline; a read error may underlie this. The chain couples TRBV4-2 to TRBJ1-2, with D possibly matching TRBD1 (5 bases). The length of the CDR3 is 15 residues. Per germline, CDR1 LGHNA and CDR2 YNFKEQ. The CDR3 DNA reads as TGTGCCAGTAGCCCAGATGGTCGTGGGGGCTATGGCTACACCTTC. Encoded protein: CASSPDGRGGYGYTF.

The chain combines TRBV11-1 with TRBJ2-3, with D perhaps given as TRBD1 or TRBD2 (6 bases each). Germline lookup yields CDR1 SGHAT and CDR2 FQDESV (reference sequence). Deletions cut 5 bases from V and 4 bases from J, with 25 bases between. There are 18 residues in the CDR3. The CDR3 spells CASSPGAIAVGPADTQYF. The CDR3 DNA is TGTGCCAGCAGCCCGGGGGCAATAGCGGTGGGGCCCGCAGATACGCAGTATTTT.

Concerning this clonotype: This is likely a read error, given that the CDR3 carries no conserved phenylalanine or tryptophan at its end. This sequence joins TRBV11-2 and TRBJ2-5; D possibly matches TRBD1 or TRBD2 (6 bases each). Germline lookup yields CDR1 SGHAT and CDR2 FQNNGV. V lost 4 bases and J 5 bases, leaving 20 bases between the germline ends. The CDR3 length is 16 residues. The CDR3 region has the DNA TGTGCCAGCAGCTCCACAATAGGGGGGCCAAGGGAGACCCAGTACTTA. Translation: CASSSTIGGPRETQYL.

This clonotype was observed a single time. A much bigger clone sits one base away, suggesting this may be a read error. CDR3 nucleotides: TGCGCCAACAGCCAAGATCTTCCCTCCCTTTATCAGCCCCAGCATTTT. This sequence encodes CANSQDLPSLYQPQHF. This sequence joins TRBV4-1 and TRBJ1-5; D gene ambiguous. From germline, CDR1 is MGHRA and CDR2 YSYEKL. This CDR3 has 16 amino acids.

Turning to this clonotype: Since no conserved phenylalanine or tryptophan closes the CDR3, a read error is the likely cause. The chain has TRBV11-2 and TRBJ1-1, with D perhaps matching TRBD1 (6 bases). Germline V gives CDR1 SGHAT, CDR2 FQNNGV. This CDR3 comprises 16 residues. In DNA form, the CDR3 reads TGTGCCAGCAGCCTAGATCAAGGGGGACTGAACACTGAAGCTTTCCTT. As protein: CASSLDQGGLNTEAFL.

This clonotype was observed a few times. The chain joins TRBV20-1 to TRBJ2-1; 10 bases fit TRBD2. With 7 bases clipped from V and 6 bases from J, the junction kept 9 bases outside the gene matches. This CDR3 spans 14 amino acids. Germline CDR1 and CDR2: DFQATT and SNEGSKA (reference sequence). DNA for the CDR3: TGCAGTGGCCAGGCGTCTAGCGGGAGCAATGAGCAGTTCTTC. Translated, it gives CSGQASSGSNEQFF.

For this clonotype: At one end, the junction sequence differs from germline, possibly due to a read error. The chain employs TRBV20-1 and TRBJ2-3; 10 bases are a match to TRBD2. The CDR3 contains 16 residues. The germline V gene has CDR1 DFQATT and CDR2 SNEGSKA (reference sequence). In DNA, the CDR3 is TGCAATGCTACCATTGTAGCGGGGGGATTGACAGATACGCAGTATTTT. Translation gives CNATIVAGGLTDTQYF.

With respect to this clonotype: A much larger clone is a single base away; this may be a read error. This chain joins TRBV20-1 and TRBJ2-7; D is possibly TRBD2 (6 bases). V lost 4 bases to trimming and J lost 2 bases, with 12 bases between them. The CDR3 totals 13 residues. Germline loops: CDR1 DFQATT, CDR2 SNEGSKA (reference sequence). CDR3 bases: TGCAGTGCTACGGAGGGGAGCCCCTACGAGCAGTACTTC. Its protein product is CSATEGSPYEQYF.

This clonotype has just one count. Sequence at one end of the junction differs from germline and may be a read error. V gene TRBV11-2 combines with J gene TRBJ1-6; unclear D gene. The CDR3 sequence is 14 residues long. Germline-derived CDR1 and CDR2 are SGHAT and FQNNGV. In nucleotides, the CDR3 is TGTGCCAACAGCTTTGGTGTGCGTAATTCACCCCTCCACTTT. Its translation is CANSFGVRNSPLHF.

Comments on this clonotype: This may be a read error, as it is one base from a much larger clone. V gene TRBV20-1 combines with J gene TRBJ2-7; D perhaps matches TRBD1 (7 bases). With 4 bases removed from V and 1 base from J, the gap between germline ends came to 23 bases. There are 17 residues in the CDR3. The germline V gene encodes CDR1 DFQATT and CDR2 SNEGSKA (reference sequence). CDR3 sequence reads: CSAKSDRLGGGSYEQYF. The CDR3 DNA follows: TGCAGTGCTAAATCGGACAGGTTAGGCGGAGGGTCCTACGAGCAGTACTTC.

This clonotype was seen only once. This may be a read error: a much more frequent sequence differs by one nucleotide. The J gene is TRBJ2-7, the V gene TRBV4-2; 13 bases align to TRBD2. The CDR3 is 17 amino acids. V was clipped by 0 bases and J by 6 bases; unmatched bases: 8. Germline loops: CDR1 LGHNA, CDR2 YNFKEQ. The DNA of the CDR3 is TGTGCCAGCAGCCAAGATAAACTAGCGGGGGGGCCGGGCGAGCAGTACTTC. It codes for CASSQDKLAGGPGEQYF.

This rearrangement joins TRBV28 to TRBJ2-5; 10 bases map to TRBD2. V trimming: 7 bases; J trimming: 7 bases; junction bases outside the gene matches: 9. CDR1 MDHEN and CDR2 SYDVKM come from the germline V gene. There are 14 residues in the CDR3. CDR3 in amino acids: CASNERGGLGTQYF. Here the CDR3 DNA reads TGTGCCAGCAACGAGCGGGGGGGCCTGGGGACCCAGTACTTC.

The gene calls are TRBV27 and TRBJ2-7; no definite D call. V lost 6 bases to trimming and J lost 3 bases, with 18 bases between them. Germline CDR1 is MNHEY and CDR2 is SMNVEV (reference sequence). CDR3 length equals 15 residues. The CDR3 region is CASSSLPDNLYEQYF. The CDR3 DNA reads as TGTGCCAGCAGCTCCCTCCCCGACAACCTCTACGAGCAGTACTTC.

Turning to this clonotype: A much larger clone is a single base away; this may be a read error. Since no conserved phenylalanine or tryptophan closes the CDR3, a read error is the likely cause. The gene calls are TRBV5-6 and TRBJ2-7, with D perhaps TRBD1 (5 bases). Germline CDR1 is SGHDT and CDR2 is YYEEEE. V dropped 1 base and J dropped 3 bases, with 8 bases sitting between them. This CDR3 is built from 13 residues. CDR3 in amino acids: CASSLSRVYEQYL. The CDR3 coding sequence is TGTGCCAGCAGCTTGTCCAGGGTCTACGAGCAGTACTTA.

The sample holds many counts of this clonotype. The chain has TRBV6-5 and TRBJ2-3; D is ambiguous. The CDR3 contains 13 residues. CDR1 is MNHEY and CDR2 is SVGAGI in the germline V gene. With 6 bases removed from V and 1 base from J, the gap between germline ends came to 8 bases. The CDR3 DNA sequence: TGTGCCAGCAGGTCCTCAGGCACAGATACGCAGTATTTT. Translated: CASRSSGTDTQYF.